This T cell receptor beta chain was recovered during a study of early T cells in non-severe SARS-CoV-2 infection. Study summary: RNA in bulk from unsorted whole blood was sequenced, and chains were unpaired.

Per the germline V gene, CDR1 is ENHRY and CDR2 is SYGVKD. V lost 11 bases and J 5 bases, leaving 17 bases between the germline ends. The CDR3 contains 13 residues. This clonotype appeared many times. Unique molecular identifiers were affixed to single, distinct cDNA molecules. TCRdb reanalysed the 5' RACE reads using MiXCR and keeps one entry per CDR3 protein. The sample lists 10,000 to 13,000 distinct CDR3 sequences; around 5% were seen once. The TCR sequence derives from an adult who was a healthcare worker with PCR-confirmed SARS-CoV-2 infection or an uninfected control (not recorded which). The chain recombines TRBV10-3 with TRBJ2-3; the D call may be TRBD1 or TRBD2 (7 bases each). The sequenced sample consisted of whole blood. CDR3 nucleotide sequence: TGTGCCGGCGGGGGAGGGGGCGAAGATACGCAGTATTTT. It yields the protein CAGGGGGEDTQYF.